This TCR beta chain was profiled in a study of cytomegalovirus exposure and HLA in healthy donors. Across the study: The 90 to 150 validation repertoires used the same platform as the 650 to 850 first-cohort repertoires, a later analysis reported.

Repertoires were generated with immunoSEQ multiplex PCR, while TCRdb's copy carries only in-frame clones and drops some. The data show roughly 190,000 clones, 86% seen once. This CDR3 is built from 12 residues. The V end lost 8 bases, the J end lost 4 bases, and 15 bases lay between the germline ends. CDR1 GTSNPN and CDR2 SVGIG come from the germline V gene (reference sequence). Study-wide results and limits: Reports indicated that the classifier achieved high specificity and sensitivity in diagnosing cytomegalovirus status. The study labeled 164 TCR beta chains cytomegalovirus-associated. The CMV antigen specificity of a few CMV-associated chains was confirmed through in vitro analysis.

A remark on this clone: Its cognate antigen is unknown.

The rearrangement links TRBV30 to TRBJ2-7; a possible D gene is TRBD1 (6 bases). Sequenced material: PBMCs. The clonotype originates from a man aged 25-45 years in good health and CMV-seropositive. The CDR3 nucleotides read TGTGCCGCGCGGACAGTTTTTTACGAGCAGTACTTC. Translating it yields CAARTVFYEQYF.